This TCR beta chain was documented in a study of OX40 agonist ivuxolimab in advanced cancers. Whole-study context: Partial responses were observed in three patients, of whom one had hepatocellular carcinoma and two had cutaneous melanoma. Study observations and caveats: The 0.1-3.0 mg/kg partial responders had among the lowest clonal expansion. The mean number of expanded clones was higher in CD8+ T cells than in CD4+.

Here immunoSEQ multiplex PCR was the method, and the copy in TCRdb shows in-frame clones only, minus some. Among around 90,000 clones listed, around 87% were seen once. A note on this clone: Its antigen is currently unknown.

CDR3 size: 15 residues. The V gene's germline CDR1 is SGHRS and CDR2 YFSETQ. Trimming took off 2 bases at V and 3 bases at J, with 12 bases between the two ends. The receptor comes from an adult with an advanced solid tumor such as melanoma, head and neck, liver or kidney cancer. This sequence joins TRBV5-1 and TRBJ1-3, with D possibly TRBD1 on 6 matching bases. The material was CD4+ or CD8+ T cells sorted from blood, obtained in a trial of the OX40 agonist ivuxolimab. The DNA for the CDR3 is TGCGCCAGCAGCTTATTGGACAGCATTGGAAACACCATATATTTT. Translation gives CASSLLDSIGNTIYF. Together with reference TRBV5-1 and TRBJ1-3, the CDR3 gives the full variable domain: KAGVTQTPRYLIKTRGQQVTLSCSPISGHRSVSWYQQTPGQGLQFLFEYFSETQRNKGNFPGRFSGRQFSNSRSEMNVSTLELGDSALYLCASSLLDSIGNTIYFGEGSWLTVV.